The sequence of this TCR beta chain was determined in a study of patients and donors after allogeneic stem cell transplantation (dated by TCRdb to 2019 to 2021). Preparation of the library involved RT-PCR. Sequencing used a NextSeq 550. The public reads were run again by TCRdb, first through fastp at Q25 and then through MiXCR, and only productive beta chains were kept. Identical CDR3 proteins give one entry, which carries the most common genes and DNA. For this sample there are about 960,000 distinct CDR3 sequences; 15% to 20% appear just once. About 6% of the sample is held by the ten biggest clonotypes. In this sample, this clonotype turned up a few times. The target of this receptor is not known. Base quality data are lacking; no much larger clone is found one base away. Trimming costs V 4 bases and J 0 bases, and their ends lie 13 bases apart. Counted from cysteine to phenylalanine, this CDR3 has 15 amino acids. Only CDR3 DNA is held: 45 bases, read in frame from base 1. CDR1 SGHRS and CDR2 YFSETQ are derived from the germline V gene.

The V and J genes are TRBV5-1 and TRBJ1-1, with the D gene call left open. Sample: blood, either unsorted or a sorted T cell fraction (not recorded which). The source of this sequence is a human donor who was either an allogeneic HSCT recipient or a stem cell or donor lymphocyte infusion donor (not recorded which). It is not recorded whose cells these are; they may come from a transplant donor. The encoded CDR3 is CASSPGSKMNTEAFF. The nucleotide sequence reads TGCGCCAGCAGCCCCGGTTCCAAAATGAACACTGAAGCTTTCTTT.